The 30 T cell receptor beta chains below all came from one sample that was sequenced in a study of blood T cell repertoires in COVID-19. The data were produced by immunoSEQ multiplex PCR, yet TCRdb's version contains in-frame clones alone and is incomplete. The sample holds roughly 37,000 clones, 70% to 80% seen once. Sample: peripheral blood. These receptors all stem from a man in his 60s with active COVID-19.

The V call is TRBV6-2 or TRBV6-3, the J call TRBJ1-5; D not certain. Germline V lookup: CDR1 MNHEY, CDR2 SVGEGT. Trimming removed 2 bases at V and 8 bases at J, with 16 bases between. The CDR3 spans 15 residues. In DNA, the CDR3 is TGTGCCAGCAGTTACCTCCAGGCCCATCTTGAGCCCCAGCATTTT. Translated, it gives CASSYLQAHLEPQHF.

This clone was seen more than once but under ten times. The chain joins TRBV10-3 to TRBJ2-3; 9 nucleotides agree with TRBD2. Germline V lookup: CDR1 ENHRY, CDR2 SYGVKD. The CDR3 has 15 residues. V was clipped by 6 bases and J by 2 bases; unmatched bases: 6. The DNA of the CDR3 is TGTGCCATCAGCCCTAGCGGGAAGGACACAGATACGCAGTATTTT. Residues: CAISPSGKDTDTQYF.

V gene TRBV6-6 combines with J gene TRBJ1-2, with D uncertain. Trimming removed 5 bases at V and 2 bases at J, with 9 bases between. The CDR3 covers 13 residues. CDR1 and CDR2 from the germline V gene are MNHNY and SVGAGI (reference sequence). CDR3 sequence: CASSAGVNYGYTF. Here the CDR3 DNA reads TGTGCCAGCAGTGCCGGGGTAAACTATGGCTACACCTTC.

This clone was observed a handful of times. The same CDR3 arises from other DNA sequences in this sample as well. The chain joins TRBV4-3 to TRBJ1-4, with no clear D. V lost 0 bases, J lost 5 bases, and 7 bases lay in between. The CDR3 spans 14 residues. Germline-derived CDR1 and CDR2 are LGHNA and YSLEER. This CDR3 reads CASSQEPGNEKLFF. The CDR3 DNA reads TGCGCCAGCAGCCAAGAGCCGGGAAATGAAAAACTGTTTTTT.

This sequence joins TRBV3-1 (or the pseudogene TRBV3-2) and TRBJ1-1, with D maybe TRBD1 (6 bases). This CDR3 is 16 amino acids long. The V end was cut by 4 bases, the J end by 4 bases, with 19 bases between. Germline V gene data show CDR1 as LGHDT and CDR2 as YNNKEL (reference sequence). CDR3 sequence reads: CASSPAGGRQSTEAFF. CDR3 coding DNA: TGTGCCAGCAGCCCTGCCGGGGGGCGGCAGAGCACTGAAGCTTTCTTT.

This chain links TRBV6-5 with TRBJ1-2, with 7 bases identical to TRBD1. The CDR3 spans 12 residues. The junction had 4 bases not matched to a gene; V was cut back by 8 bases and J by 4 bases. Germline loops: CDR1 MNHEY, CDR2 SVGAGI. CDR3 DNA sequence: TGTGCCAGCTATACAGGGGTCTATGGCTACACCTTC. The encoded protein is CASYTGVYGYTF.

The rearrangement uses TRBV6-6 and TRBJ1-1; tentative D call: TRBD1 (5 bases). CDR1 and CDR2 (germline): MNHNY, SVGAGI (reference sequence). Trimming stripped 0 bases from V and 3 bases from J, with 11 bases between. The CDR3 is made up of 15 amino acids. This CDR3 is CASSYSSRVYTEAFF. The CDR3 nucleotides read TGTGCCAGCAGTTACTCGAGCAGGGTATACACTGAAGCTTTCTTT.

The V and J genes are TRBV27 and TRBJ2-3; 7 bases fit TRBD2. The V and J ends lost 2 bases and 2 bases, in that order; junction bases with no gene match: 7. CDR1 is MNHEY, CDR2 SMNVEV, per germline (reference sequence). The CDR3 contains 16 residues. CDR3 in amino acids: CASSLGSSGSTDTQYF. CDR3 DNA sequence: TGTGCCAGCAGTTTAGGGTCTAGCGGATCCACAGATACGCAGTATTTT.

J is TRBJ2-7 and V is TRBV7-9; 10 nucleotides agree with TRBD1. Germline CDR1 reads SEHNR; CDR2 reads FQNEAQ (reference sequence). This CDR3 has 17 residues. V lost 5 bases and J lost 1; bases outside the gene matches: 11. The CDR3 bases are TGTGCCAGCAGCGCATCGGGACAGGGGTTCTGGTCCTACGAGCAGTACTTC. Translating gives CASSASGQGFWSYEQYF.

The chain has TRBV9 and TRBJ2-5; D call uncertain. The CDR3 loop spans 16 amino acids. V was shortened by 0 bases and J by 4 bases, with 16 bases between the two germline ends. Germline CDR1 and CDR2: SGDLS and YYNGEE. The CDR3 bases are TGTGCCAGCAGCGTAGCCGATGCCCGGGTCGGAGAGACCCAGTACTTC. Amino acids: CASSVADARVGETQYF. Based on the CDR3 plus reference TRBV9 and TRBJ2-5, the full variable domain is DSGVTQTPKHLITATGQRVTLRCSPRSGDLSVYWYQQSLDQGLQFLIQYYNGEERAKGNILERFSAQQFPDLHSELNLSSLELGDSALYFCASSVADARVGETQYFGPGTRLLVL.

This sequence joins TRBV29-1 and TRBJ1-1, with D possibly TRBD1 on 6 matching bases. From germline, CDR1 is SQVTM and CDR2 ANQGSEA. The V gene lost 8 bases and the J gene lost 4 bases, with 14 bases spanning the gap. This CDR3 is built from 12 residues. The CDR3 region has the DNA TGCAGCTTTGTGGGGGCGACCACTGAAGCTTTCTTT. It translates to CSFVGATTEAFF.

The chain has TRBV3-1 (or the pseudogene TRBV3-2) and TRBJ1-4; D gene uncertain. The germline V gene encodes CDR1 LGHDT and CDR2 YNNKEL (reference sequence). The length of the CDR3 is 15 residues. Trimming removed 0 bases at V and 1 base at J, with 6 bases between. CDR3 coding DNA: TGTGCCAGCAGCCAAGAGGGCAGAACTAATGAAAAACTGTTTTTT. Translated: CASSQEGRTNEKLFF.

The chain joins TRBV19 to TRBJ1-2; D gene unclear. Per the germline V gene, CDR1 is LNHDA and CDR2 is SQIVND (reference sequence). V was pared by 2 bases and J by 2 bases, with 6 bases between. The CDR3 totals 13 residues. The CDR3 reads CASSISMNYGYTF. CDR3 nucleotides: TGTGCCAGTAGTATATCCATGAACTATGGCTACACCTTC.

This sequence joins TRBV4-3 and TRBJ2-2, with 9 positions matching TRBD1. Germline V gene lookup returns CDR1 LGHNA and CDR2 YSLEER. The CDR3 has 16 amino acids. The J segment lost 1 base and the V segment lost 1 base, leaving 1 base of the junction unmatched. In DNA form, the CDR3 reads TGCGCCAGCAGCCAAGGGACAGGGGTGAACACCGGGGAGCTGTTTTTT. It encodes CASSQGTGVNTGELFF.

CDR3 sequence (DNA): TGTGCCAGCAGCTTAGTAGGAGGGGGCGCAAAGGGGGCTGAAGCTTTCTTT. As protein: CASSLVGGGAKGAEAFF. The chain combines TRBV7-2 with TRBJ1-1; 7 nucleotides match TRBD1. Germline CDR1 reads SGHTA; CDR2 reads FQGNSA. The CDR3 sequence is 17 residues long. Germline trimming cut 1 base from V and 6 bases from J; bases unmatched to any gene: 14.

The J gene is TRBJ1-6, the V gene TRBV19; D remains ambiguous. Per germline, CDR1 LNHDA and CDR2 SQIVND (reference sequence). CDR3 length: 13 amino acids. V lost 5 bases and J lost 9, with 11 bases in between. CDR3 coding DNA: TGTGCCAGTAGTGCTCCCGGGGTTTCACCCCTCCACTTT. As protein: CASSAPGVSPLHF.

This chain joins TRBV7-2 and TRBJ1-2, with 7 bases identical to TRBD1. The trim removed 5 bases at V and 8 bases at J, leaving 11 bases unmatched. CDR1 is SGHTA and CDR2 is FQGNSA in the germline V gene. CDR3 length: 14 amino acids. The CDR3 protein is CASSLQQGTKGYTF. In DNA form, the CDR3 reads TGTGCCAGCAGCCTTCAACAGGGGACAAAGGGCTACACCTTC. Full variable domain (remainder filled in from reference TRBV7-2 and TRBJ1-2): GAGVSQSPSNKVTEKGKDVELRCDPISGHTALYWYRQSLGQGLEFLIYFQGNSAPDKSGLPSDRFSAERTGGSVSTLTIQRTQQEDSAVYLCASSLQQGTKGYTFGSGTRLTVV.

The chain carries TRBV6-2 or TRBV6-3 and TRBJ2-5; D is unresolved. Trimming pared 6 bases from V and 4 bases from J, leaving 15 bases between. Germline CDR1 is MNHEY and CDR2 is SVGEGT. The CDR3 has 14 amino acids. DNA for the CDR3: TGTGCCAGCAGCCGGGCCGTTGTGGGAGAGACCCAGTACTTC. This encodes CASSRAVVGETQYF.

The genes are TRBV6-5 and TRBJ2-1; maybe TRBD1 (6 bases). The CDR3 is 15 amino acids. The germline gives CDR1 MNHEY, CDR2 SVGAGI. The germline V and J ends were trimmed by 5 bases and 5 bases, with 16 bases remaining between them. The CDR3: CASSLQGLANNEQFF. The CDR3 nucleotides are TGTGCCAGCAGTCTCCAGGGGTTAGCAAACAATGAGCAGTTCTTC.

The chain uses TRBV5-1 and TRBJ2-3; the D gene is possibly TRBD2 (6 bases). V shed 5 bases and J shed 0 bases, with 16 bases lying between them. Germline CDR1 reads SGHRS; CDR2 reads YFSETQ. This CDR3 spans 16 amino acids. This chain's CDR3 is CASRTLATTSTDTQYF. CDR3 DNA: TGCGCCAGCAGAACCCTAGCGACGACTAGCACAGATACGCAGTATTTT.

The gene calls are TRBV2 and TRBJ1-5; a possible D gene is TRBD1 (6 bases). CDR3 length: 15 residues. Germline V gives CDR1 SNHLY, CDR2 FYNNEI. V gave up 1 base and J gave up 7 bases, with 14 bases separating them. CDR3 DNA: TGTGCCAGCAGTGAAGGTAGACAGGAAGGACAGCCCCAGCATTTT. As protein: CASSEGRQEGQPQHF.

The chain has TRBV3-1 (or the pseudogene TRBV3-2) and TRBJ2-2; unclear D gene. The CDR3 has 17 residues. Trimming removed 2 bases from V and 5 bases from J, with 18 bases in between. Per germline, CDR1 LGHDT and CDR2 YNNKEL (reference sequence). The CDR3, as DNA: TGTGCCAGCAGCCAACCCCTGACGGGTTTGAGGACCGGGGAGCTGTTTTTT. Translated: CASSQPLTGLRTGELFF.

This chain joins TRBV19 and TRBJ1-1; 8 nucleotides align to TRBD1. Germline V CDR1 and CDR2: LNHDA, SQIVND (reference sequence). Unmatched junction bases numbered 11, after V lost 8 bases and J lost 6 bases. This CDR3 contains 14 residues. CDR3: CASSIRDRSAEAFF. The CDR3 bases are TGTGCCAGTTCAATCCGGGACAGGTCGGCTGAAGCTTTCTTT.

This sequence joins TRBV10-2 and TRBJ1-3; D ambiguous. Germline V gene lookup returns CDR1 WSHSY and CDR2 SAAADI. The CDR3 has 18 amino acids. V was pared by 4 bases and J by 0 bases, with 19 bases between. CDR3: CASSAFYPADFSGNTIYF. The CDR3 DNA is TGCGCCAGCAGTGCCTTTTACCCAGCCGACTTCTCTGGAAACACCATATATTTT.

This clone was counted between two and nine times. The rearrangement uses TRBV19 and TRBJ2-1; TRBD2 agrees at 8 bases. The CDR3 sequence is 16 residues long. CDR1 and CDR2 (germline): LNHDA, SQIVND (reference sequence). Trimming at V came to 5 bases and at J to 2 bases, leaving 8 bases not matched to a gene. The CDR3 region has the DNA TGTGCCAGTAGTTTTCTTAGCGGGGACCCCTACAATGAGCAGTTCTTC. Amino acids: CASSFLSGDPYNEQFF.

This chain joins TRBV29-1 and TRBJ1-5, with TRBD1 as a possible D gene (6 bases). The CDR3 runs 15 residues. V was shortened by 4 bases and J by 0 bases, with 13 bases between the two germline ends. Per the germline V gene, CDR1 is SQVTM and CDR2 is ANQGSEA. The CDR3 here is CSVGQGRYSNQPQHF. CDR3 DNA sequence: TGCAGCGTTGGTCAGGGGCGATATAGCAATCAGCCCCAGCATTTT.

The chain has TRBV9 and TRBJ1-2; 8 nucleotides agree with TRBD1. The ends lost 6 bases at V and 1 base at J; junction bases unmatched: 8. Germline V gene sequence: CDR1 SGDLS, CDR2 YYNGEE. The CDR3 runs to 15 residues. The CDR3 DNA sequence: TGTGCCAGCAACCCGGGACAGGTGGTTAACTATGGCTACACCTTC. Residues: CASNPGQVVNYGYTF.

The V and J genes are TRBV4-1 and TRBJ1-5; no definite D call. In germline, CDR1 is MGHRA, CDR2 YSYEKL. The ends were cut back, 0 bases at V and 1 base at J, with 10 bases in the middle. This CDR3 has 16 amino acids. The CDR3 DNA reads TGCGCCAGCAGCCAAGATCCCCTTTTCAGCAATCAGCCCCAGCATTTT. It specifies CASSQDPLFSNQPQHF.

The genes are TRBV5-1 and TRBJ1-2; D call uncertain. Germline V gives CDR1 SGHRS, CDR2 YFSETQ. Trimming stripped 4 bases from V and 3 bases from J, with 16 bases between. The CDR3 loop spans 15 amino acids. CDR3: CASSLGGSTDYGYTF. Here the CDR3 DNA reads TGCGCCAGCAGCCTTGGAGGTTCTACAGACTATGGCTACACCTTC.

V is TRBV12-3 or TRBV12-4 and J is TRBJ2-7; 7 positions agree with TRBD1. J lost 6 bases, V lost 1 base, and 3 bases had no gene match. This CDR3 has 13 amino acids. CDR3 residues: CASSLGAGGEQYF. The CDR3 coding sequence is TGTGCCAGCAGTTTAGGGGCAGGGGGCGAGCAGTACTTC.